The entry that follows covers one TCR beta chain sequence. Its antigen is not identified. RNA transcripts served as the template for amplifying TCR beta CDR3 regions. Carried out on the TCR CDR3, a first-round RT-PCR used the HTBI primer set. Using its own MiXCR run on the multiplex PCR reads, TCRdb lists one record per CDR3 protein. The sample yields around 480,000 distinct CDR3 sequences, approximately 15% seen once. The record originates from a study of T cells in Graves' hyperthyroidism and ophthalmopathy. Study results and limitations: Most clonotypes expanded in thyroid above 0.001 were likewise present in blood. Stable hyperthyroidism was told apart from ophthalmopathy by a model built on 13 V-J features.

V was shortened by 8 bases and J by 4 bases, with 9 bases between the two germline ends. The CDR3 runs 13 residues. The germline V gene has CDR1 WSHSY and CDR2 SAAADI. Reasons for excluding patients were uncontrolled infection, other autoimmune disease, pregnancy or lactation. This chain connects TRBV10-2 to TRBJ2-6, with D perhaps matching TRBD1 (5 bases). This receptor was taken from a woman aged 18-29 years with Graves' hyperthyroidism. Material for sequencing was blood. The CDR3 loop is CASYRRGANVLTF. As DNA, the CDR3 is TGCGCCAGCTACAGGAGAGGGGCCAACGTCCTGACTTTC.